The present TCR beta chain was sequenced within a study of blood T cell repertoires in COVID-19. This clone was picked up one time. Clones were read by immunoSEQ multiplex PCR, and TCRdb kept only the in-frame ones, dropping some. The sample records over 85,000 clones, nearly 90% being singletons. The CDR3 runs 18 residues. The gene calls are TRBV12-2 and TRBJ1-2. TRBV12-2 is a known pseudogene. Sequencing was performed on peripheral blood. The sequence was collected from a man aged 45 to 65 with active COVID-19. This CDR3 reads CASRSRAGGGVNGYGYTF. The CDR3 DNA reads as TGTGCAAGTCGCTCCCGAGCGGGGGGCGGAGTAAATGGCTATGGCTACACCTTC.